Listed below are T cell receptor beta chains from one sample, sequenced in a study of neurological immune-mediated disorders. Each CDR3 protein is one row after TCRdb ran MiXCR on the 5' RACE reads. The profile shows about 80,000 distinct CDR3 sequences, 5.8% of them singletons. Sample: PBMCs. The receptors stem from a woman in her sixties or seventies with multiple sclerosis. Both conserved end residues are trimmed from each CDR3. Clone size, where shown, is once, few, many, or a class for clones that have expanded.

few,TRBJ2-5,TRBV5-8,ASSLGSWGPQETQY
many,TRBJ2-7,TRBV6-5,ASGGTGVSYEQY
many,TRBJ1-6,TRBV6-5,ASSYSGSWGNSPLH
many,TRBJ2-3,TRBV5-1,ASSSGSSADTQY
many,TRBJ1-2,TRBV5-1,ASSLAINYGYT
many,TRBJ1-4,TRBV20-1,SARQGRDEKLF
many,TRBJ1-1,TRBV20-1,SAKEGIWSLEAF
many,TRBJ2-3,TRBV20-1,SASFRDRASTDTQY
many,TRBJ1-2,TRBV9,ASSTRDRVNGYT
many,TRBJ2-5,TRBV4-2,ASSQALGGQQETQY
many,TRBJ1-5,TRBV7-2,ASSLGGGGSNQPQH
many,TRBJ2-3,TRBV5-1,ASSLSTDTQY
-,TRBJ1-4,TRBV18,ASSPSRGPEKLF
many,TRBJ2-7,TRBV5-6,ASQPIQGIEGEQY
many,TRBJ2-1,TRBV5-1,ASSLDFLDRGYNEQF
many,TRBJ2-6,TRBV7-2,ASSWGQGTGANVLT
many,TRBJ2-5,TRBV5-1,ASSLTSGVPQQETQY
few,TRBJ2-1,TRBV12-3/TRBV12-4,ASSLGPSSYNEQF
-,TRBJ2-7,TRBV2,ASSADITYEQY
-,TRBJ2-2,TRBV5-1,ASSSYTYTGELF
many,TRBJ2-7,TRBV12-3/TRBV12-4,ASKGAGSSYEQY
many,TRBJ1-2,TRBV27,ASSPTRRDGYT
many,TRBJ2-5,TRBV11-2,ASSPPGLGSGTQY
-,TRBJ2-7,TRBV5-1,ASSLASGQAYEQY
many,TRBJ1-1,TRBV9,ASSLRPDRGAEAF
many,TRBJ2-5,TRBV3-1,ASSQGQGLSKTQY
many,TRBJ2-3,TRBV6-2/TRBV6-3,ASSPIAAQGTQY
many,TRBJ2-2,TRBV5-7,ASSLESGELF
many,TRBJ1-1,TRBV20-1,SASWDMAEAF
-,TRBJ1-6,TRBV5-1,ASAIGGNSPLH
many,TRBJ2-5,TRBV5-4,ASSLDGAGAETQY
many,TRBJ1-1,TRBV20-1,SARDWEAPPGAEAF
many,TRBJ2-5,TRBV27,ASRSWSSGEETQY
many,TRBJ2-6,TRBV12-3/TRBV12-4,ASSPVGGSLSSGANVLT
many,TRBJ2-3,TRBV6-6,ASRPSGGPTDTQY
many,TRBJ1-2,TRBV12-3/TRBV12-4,ASSLVWRYGYT
many,TRBJ2-5,TRBV29-1,SGRPTGSETQY
few,TRBJ2-1,TRBV12-3/TRBV12-4,ASSLVRGGNEQF
many,TRBJ2-4,TRBV9,ASSVGGGVGIQY
few,TRBJ2-1,TRBV3-1,ASSQGLGGDYNEQF
many,TRBJ1-1,TRBV11-2,ASSLGFRGTAF
many,TRBJ2-1,TRBV7-9,ASSLYREGNEQF
many,TRBJ2-5,TRBV4-1,ASSQGPSGGETQY
many,TRBJ1-1,TRBV12-3/TRBV12-4,ASSLRAVKTEAF
few,TRBJ2-1,TRBV7-2,ASSLYGASGGPENEQF
many,TRBJ2-2,TRBV5-6,ASSLGPGGNTGELF
many,TRBJ2-7,TRBV5-1,ASQEDVTYEQY
many,TRBJ2-5,TRBV14,ASSRTQGARRETQY
many,TRBJ2-2,TRBV5-1,ASSRGQNTGELF
-,TRBJ1-4,TRBV14,ASSQEQVMGEKLF